This T cell receptor (beta chain) originates from a study of T cells in narcolepsy. Germline CDR1 and CDR2: MNHEY and SMNVEV (reference sequence). V was trimmed by 1 base and J by 1 base, leaving 7 bases between them. The CDR3 loop spans 14 amino acids. This clone was detected a few times. Using immunoSEQ multiplex PCR, the repertoire was profiled, and TCRdb retains in-frame clones only, with some absent. The sample has tens of thousands of clones; around 86% are singletons. The specimen sequenced was CD45RA- memory CD4+ T cells from PBMCs. This TCR was recovered from a human donor with narcolepsy. The rearrangement links TRBV27 to TRBJ1-1; the D is unclear. Written as DNA, the CDR3 is TGTGCCAGCAGTTTATTCCGGCAGAACACTGAAGCTTTCTTT. It specifies CASSLFRQNTEAFF.